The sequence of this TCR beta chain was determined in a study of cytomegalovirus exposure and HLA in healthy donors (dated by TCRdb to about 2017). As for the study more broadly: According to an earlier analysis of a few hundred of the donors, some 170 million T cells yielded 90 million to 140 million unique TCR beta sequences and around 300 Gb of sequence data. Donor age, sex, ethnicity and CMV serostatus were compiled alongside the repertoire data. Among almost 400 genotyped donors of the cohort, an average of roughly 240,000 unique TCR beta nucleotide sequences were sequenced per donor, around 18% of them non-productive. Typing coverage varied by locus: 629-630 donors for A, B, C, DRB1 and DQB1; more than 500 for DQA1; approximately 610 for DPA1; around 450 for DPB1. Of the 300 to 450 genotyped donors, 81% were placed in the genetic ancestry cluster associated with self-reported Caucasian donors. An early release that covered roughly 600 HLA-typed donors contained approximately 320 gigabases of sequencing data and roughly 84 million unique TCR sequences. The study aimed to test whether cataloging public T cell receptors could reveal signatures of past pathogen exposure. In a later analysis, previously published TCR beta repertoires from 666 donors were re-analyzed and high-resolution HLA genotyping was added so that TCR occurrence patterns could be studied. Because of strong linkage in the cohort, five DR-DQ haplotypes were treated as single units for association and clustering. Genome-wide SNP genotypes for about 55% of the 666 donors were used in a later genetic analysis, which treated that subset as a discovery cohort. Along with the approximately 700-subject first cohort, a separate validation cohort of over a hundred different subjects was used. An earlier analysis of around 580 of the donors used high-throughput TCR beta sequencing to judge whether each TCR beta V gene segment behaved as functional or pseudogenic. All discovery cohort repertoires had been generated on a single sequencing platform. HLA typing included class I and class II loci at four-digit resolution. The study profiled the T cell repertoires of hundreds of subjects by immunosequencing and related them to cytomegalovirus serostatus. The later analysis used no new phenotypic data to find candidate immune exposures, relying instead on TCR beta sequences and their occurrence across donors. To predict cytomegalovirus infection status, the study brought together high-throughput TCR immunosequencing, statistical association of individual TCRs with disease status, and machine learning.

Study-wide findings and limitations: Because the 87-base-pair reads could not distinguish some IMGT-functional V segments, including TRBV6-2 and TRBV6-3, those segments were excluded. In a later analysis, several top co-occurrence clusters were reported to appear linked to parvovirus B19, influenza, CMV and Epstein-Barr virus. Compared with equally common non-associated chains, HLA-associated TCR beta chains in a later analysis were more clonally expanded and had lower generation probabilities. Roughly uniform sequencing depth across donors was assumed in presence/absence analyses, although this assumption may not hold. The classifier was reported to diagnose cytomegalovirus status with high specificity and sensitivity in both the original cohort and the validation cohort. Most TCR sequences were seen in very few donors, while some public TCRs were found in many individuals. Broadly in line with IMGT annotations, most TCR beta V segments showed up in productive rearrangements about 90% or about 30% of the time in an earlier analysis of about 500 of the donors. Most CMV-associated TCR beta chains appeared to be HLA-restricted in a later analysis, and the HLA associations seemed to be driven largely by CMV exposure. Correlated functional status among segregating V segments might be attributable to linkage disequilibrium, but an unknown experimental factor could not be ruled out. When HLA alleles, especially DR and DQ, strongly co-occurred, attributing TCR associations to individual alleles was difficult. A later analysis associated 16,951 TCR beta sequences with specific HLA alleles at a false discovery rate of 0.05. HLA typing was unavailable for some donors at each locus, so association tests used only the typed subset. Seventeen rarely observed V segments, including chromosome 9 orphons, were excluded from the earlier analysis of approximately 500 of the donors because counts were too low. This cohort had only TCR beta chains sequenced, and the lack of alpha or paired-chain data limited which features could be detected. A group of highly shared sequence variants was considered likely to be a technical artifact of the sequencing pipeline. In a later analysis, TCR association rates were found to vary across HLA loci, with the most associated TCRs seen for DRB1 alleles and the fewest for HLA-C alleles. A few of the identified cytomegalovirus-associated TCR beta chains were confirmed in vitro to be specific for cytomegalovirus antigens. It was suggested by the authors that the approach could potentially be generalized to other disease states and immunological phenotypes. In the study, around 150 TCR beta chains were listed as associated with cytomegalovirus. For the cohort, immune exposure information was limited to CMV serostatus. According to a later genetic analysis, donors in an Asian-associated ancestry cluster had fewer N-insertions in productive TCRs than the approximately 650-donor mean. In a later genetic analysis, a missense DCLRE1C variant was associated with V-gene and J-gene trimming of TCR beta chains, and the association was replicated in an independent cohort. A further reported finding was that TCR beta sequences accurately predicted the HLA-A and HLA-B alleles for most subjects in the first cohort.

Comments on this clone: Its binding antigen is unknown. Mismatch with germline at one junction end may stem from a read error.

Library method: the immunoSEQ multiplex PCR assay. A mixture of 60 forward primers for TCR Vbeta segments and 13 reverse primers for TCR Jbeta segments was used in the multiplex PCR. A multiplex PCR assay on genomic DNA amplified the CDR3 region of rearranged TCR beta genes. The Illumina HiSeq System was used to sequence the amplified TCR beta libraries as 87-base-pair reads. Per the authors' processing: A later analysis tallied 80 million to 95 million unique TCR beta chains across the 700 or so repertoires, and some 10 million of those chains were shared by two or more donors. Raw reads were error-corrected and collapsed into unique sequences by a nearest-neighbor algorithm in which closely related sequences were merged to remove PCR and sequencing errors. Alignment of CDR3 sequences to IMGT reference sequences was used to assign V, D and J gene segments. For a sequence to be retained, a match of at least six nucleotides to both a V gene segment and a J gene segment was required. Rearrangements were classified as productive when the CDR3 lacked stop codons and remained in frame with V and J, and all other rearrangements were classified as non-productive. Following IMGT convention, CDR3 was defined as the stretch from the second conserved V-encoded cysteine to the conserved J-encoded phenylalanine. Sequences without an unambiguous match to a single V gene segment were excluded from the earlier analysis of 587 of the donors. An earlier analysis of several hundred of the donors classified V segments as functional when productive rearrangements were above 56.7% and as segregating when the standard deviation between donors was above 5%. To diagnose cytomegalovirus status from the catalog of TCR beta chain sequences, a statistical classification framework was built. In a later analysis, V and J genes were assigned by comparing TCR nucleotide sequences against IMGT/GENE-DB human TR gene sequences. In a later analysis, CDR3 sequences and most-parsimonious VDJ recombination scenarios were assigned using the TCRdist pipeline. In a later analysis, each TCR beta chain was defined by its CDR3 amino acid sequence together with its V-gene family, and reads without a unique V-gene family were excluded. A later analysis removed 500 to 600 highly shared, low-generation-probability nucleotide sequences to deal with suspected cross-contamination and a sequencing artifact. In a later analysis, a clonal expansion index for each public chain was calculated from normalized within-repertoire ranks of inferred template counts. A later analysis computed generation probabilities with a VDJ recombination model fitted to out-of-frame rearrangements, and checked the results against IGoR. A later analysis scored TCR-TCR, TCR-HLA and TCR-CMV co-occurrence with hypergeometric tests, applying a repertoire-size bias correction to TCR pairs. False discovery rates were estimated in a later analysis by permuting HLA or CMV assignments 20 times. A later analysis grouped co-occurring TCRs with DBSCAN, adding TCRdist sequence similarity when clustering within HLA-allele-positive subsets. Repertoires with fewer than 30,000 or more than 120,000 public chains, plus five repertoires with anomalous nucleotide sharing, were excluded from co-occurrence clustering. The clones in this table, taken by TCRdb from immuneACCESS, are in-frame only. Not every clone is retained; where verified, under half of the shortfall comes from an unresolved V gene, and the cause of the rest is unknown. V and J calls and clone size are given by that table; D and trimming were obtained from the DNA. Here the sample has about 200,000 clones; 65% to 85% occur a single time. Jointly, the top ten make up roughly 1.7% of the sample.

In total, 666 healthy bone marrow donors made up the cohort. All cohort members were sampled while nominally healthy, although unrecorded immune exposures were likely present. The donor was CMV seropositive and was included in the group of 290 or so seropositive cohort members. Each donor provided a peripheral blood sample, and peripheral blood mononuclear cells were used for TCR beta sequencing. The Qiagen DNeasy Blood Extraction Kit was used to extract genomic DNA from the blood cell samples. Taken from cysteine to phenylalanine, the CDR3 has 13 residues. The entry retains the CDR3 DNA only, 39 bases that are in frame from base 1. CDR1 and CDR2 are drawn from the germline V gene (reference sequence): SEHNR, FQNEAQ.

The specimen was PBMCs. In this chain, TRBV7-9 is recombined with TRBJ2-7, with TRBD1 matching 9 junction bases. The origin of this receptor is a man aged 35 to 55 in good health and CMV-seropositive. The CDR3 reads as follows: CSSSFGTGWKQYF. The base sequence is TGTTCCAGCAGCTTCGGGACAGGGTGGAAGCAGTACTTC.